Below, 8 T cell receptor beta chains from the same sample are listed, as sequenced in a study of blood T cells in healthy people across ages. Combining a sample-barcoded 5' primer with a J-beta primer mix, a second PCR ran for 7 to 11 cycles. TCRdb passed the 5' RACE reads through MiXCR, listing each CDR3 protein once. This table has 1.4 million to 1.5 million distinct CDR3 sequences, about 43% appearing once. The specimen sequenced was blood. These receptors came from a woman between 18 and 29 years old in good health.

The chain carries TRBV11-1 and TRBJ2-1; 7 positions agree with TRBD2. Trimming removed 6 bases from V and 0 bases from J; junction bases left unmatched: 5. The CDR3 has 15 residues. Per the germline V gene, CDR1 is SGHAT and CDR2 is FQDESV (reference sequence). The CDR3, as DNA: TGTGCCAGCAGTTCACTAGCGAACTCCTACAATGAGCAGTTCTTC. This sequence encodes CASSSLANSYNEQFF.

This clonotype was picked up a small number of times. J is TRBJ2-5 and V is TRBV20-1; D perhaps matches TRBD2 (5 bases). Germline loops: CDR1 DFQATT, CDR2 SNEGSKA (reference sequence). The CDR3 totals 11 residues. CDR3 amino acids: CRAVYQETQYF. The DNA for the CDR3 is TGCAGAGCGGTTTACCAAGAGACCCAGTACTTC.

This clonotype was observed a few times. CDR3 sequence (DNA): TGTGCCAGCAGTGTTCCGGCGGTCTCCTACAATGAGCAGTTCTTC. This translates into CASSVPAVSYNEQFF. This chain links TRBV2 with TRBJ2-1; D not resolved. Germline CDR1 and CDR2: SNHLY and FYNNEI. Between the trimmed V and J ends, which lost 4 bases and 0 bases, there was a span of 10 bases. The CDR3 has 15 amino acids.

This clonotype was seen only a few times. The chain couples TRBV7-9 to TRBJ2-7, with a tentative D call TRBD2 (6 bases). This CDR3 has 13 amino acids. Trimming took 7 bases from V and 3 from J, leaving 13 bases between them. Germline loops: CDR1 SEHNR, CDR2 FQNEAQ (reference sequence). The DNA for the CDR3 is TGTGCCAGCACTCGGGGGTTAAACTACGAGCAGTACTTC. It specifies CASTRGLNYEQYF.

The genes are TRBV14 and TRBJ1-2, with a tentative D call TRBD1 (5 bases). Trimming pared 1 base from V and 4 bases from J, leaving 10 bases between. Per the germline V gene, CDR1 is SGHDN and CDR2 is FVKESK. The CDR3 runs to 14 residues. The CDR3 loop is CASSQAQGLYGYTF. The CDR3 region has the DNA TGTGCCAGCAGCCAAGCGCAGGGACTCTATGGCTACACCTTC.

The rearrangement joins TRBV30 to TRBJ1-2, with D tentatively TRBD1 (5 bases). Per germline, CDR1 GTSNPN and CDR2 SVGIG (reference sequence). CDR3 size: 12 residues. Trimming pared 7 bases from V and 6 bases from J, leaving 15 bases between. The CDR3 reads CASARTTDGYTF. DNA for the CDR3: TGTGCCTCCGCGAGAACGACAGATGGCTACACCTTC.

This clonotype was found a few times. V gene TRBV7-6 combines with J gene TRBJ1-2, with TRBD1 matching 10 bases. Trimming removed 4 bases from V and 3 bases from J; junction bases left unmatched: 5. Germline CDR1 and CDR2: SGHVS and FNYEAQ. The CDR3 runs to 15 residues. DNA of the CDR3: TGTGCCAGCAGCTCCCAGGGGACAGGGGACTATGGCTACACCTTC. It yields the protein CASSSQGTGDYGYTF. Based on the CDR3 plus reference TRBV7-6 and TRBJ1-2, the full variable domain is GAGVSQSPRYKVTKRGQDVALRCDPISGHVSLYWYRQALGQGPEFLTYFNYEAQQDKSGLPNDRFSAERPEGSISTLTIQRTEQRDSAMYRCASSSQGTGDYGYTFGSGTRLTVV.

Concerning this clonotype itself: An end of the junction differs from the germline gene, which may be a read error. This chain joins TRBV29-1 and TRBJ1-2, with unresolved D. Germline V gene lookup returns CDR1 SQVTM and CDR2 ANQGSEA. This CDR3 region has 12 residues. The CDR3 spells CIVEWADYGYTF. The CDR3 DNA sequence: TGCATCGTTGAATGGGCAGACTATGGCTACACCTTC.